This TCR beta chain is from a study of T-cell memory formation after mild COVID-19. General study points: Cross-reactive memory apparently joined, as some responding clones appeared in pre-infection memory. Clones that contracted from day 15 to 85 had balanced CD4/CD8; later expanders were CD4+ biased. Shrinking CD4+ clones were chiefly CM and EM; CD8+ ones were chiefly EMRA.

As for this clonotype: The antigen is not known.

5'RACE primed at constant segments yielded TCR alpha and TCR beta cDNA libraries bearing sample barcodes and UMIs. TCRdb called the 5' RACE reads again in MiXCR, with one record for every CDR3 protein. The data hold about 320,000 distinct CDR3 sequences, with 13% to 15% observed a single time. Germline-derived CDR1 and CDR2 are SEHNR and FQNEAQ (reference sequence). V shed 1 base and J shed 8 bases, with 14 bases lying between them. The CDR3 runs to 14 residues. The sequencing sample was made of PBMCs or a T cell subset sorted from them (not recorded which). This sequence was found in a man aged 18 to 29 who had mild COVID-19 (a few samples of this study predate the infection). Cell type and time point are not known. The rearrangement joins TRBV7-9 to TRBJ1-2, with TRBD1 as a possible D gene (6 bases). The CDR3 region is CASSLESRGRGYTF. The CDR3 DNA is TGTGCCAGCAGCTTAGAATCCCGGGGGCGCGGCTACACCTTC.